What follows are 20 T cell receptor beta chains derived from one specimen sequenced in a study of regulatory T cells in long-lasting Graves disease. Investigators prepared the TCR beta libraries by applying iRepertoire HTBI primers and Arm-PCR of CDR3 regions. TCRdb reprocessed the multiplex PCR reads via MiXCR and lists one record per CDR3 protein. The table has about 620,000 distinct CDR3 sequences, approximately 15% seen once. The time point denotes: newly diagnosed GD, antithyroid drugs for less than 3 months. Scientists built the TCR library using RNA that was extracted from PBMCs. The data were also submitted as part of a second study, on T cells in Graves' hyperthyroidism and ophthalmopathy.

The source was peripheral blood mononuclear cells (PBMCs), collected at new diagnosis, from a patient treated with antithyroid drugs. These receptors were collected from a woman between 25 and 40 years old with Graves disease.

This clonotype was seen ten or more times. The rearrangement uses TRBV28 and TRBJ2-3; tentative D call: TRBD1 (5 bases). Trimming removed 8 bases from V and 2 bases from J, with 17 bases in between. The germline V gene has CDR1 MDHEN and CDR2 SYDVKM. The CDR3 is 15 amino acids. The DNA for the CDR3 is TGTGCCAGCCTACTTAAGACAGATCACACAGATACGCAGTATTTT. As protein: CASLLKTDHTDTQYF.

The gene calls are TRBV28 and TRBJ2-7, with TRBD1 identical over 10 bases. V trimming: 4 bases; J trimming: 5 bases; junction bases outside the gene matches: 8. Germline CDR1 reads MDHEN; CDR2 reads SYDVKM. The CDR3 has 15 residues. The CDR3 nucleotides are TGTGCCAGCAGTTCCCCCGGGACAGGGGTCCACGAGCAGTACTTC. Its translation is CASSSPGTGVHEQYF. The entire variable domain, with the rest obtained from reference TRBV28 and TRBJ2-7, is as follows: DVKVTQSSRYLVKRTGEKVFLECVQDMDHENMFWYRQDPGLGLRLIYFSYDVKMKEKGDIPEGYSVSREKKERFSLILESASTNQTSMYLCASSSPGTGVHEQYFGPGTRLTVT.

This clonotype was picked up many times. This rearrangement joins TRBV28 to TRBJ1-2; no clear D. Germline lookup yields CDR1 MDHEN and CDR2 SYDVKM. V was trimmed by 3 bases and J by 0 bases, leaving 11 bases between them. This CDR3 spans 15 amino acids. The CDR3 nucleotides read TGTGCCAGCAGTTTTGAGGCAGGAGCTAACTATGGCTACACCTTC. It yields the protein CASSFEAGANYGYTF.

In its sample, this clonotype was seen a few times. The CDR3 DNA reads as TGTGCCAGCAGCCCGGTCGGCCGGGAAAAACTGTTTTTT. As protein: CASSPVGREKLFF. V and J are TRBV6-1 and TRBJ1-4, with D unclear. This CDR3 contains 13 residues. Germline loops: CDR1 MNHNS, CDR2 SASEGT. Trimming removed 6 bases from V and 8 bases from J, with 13 bases in between.

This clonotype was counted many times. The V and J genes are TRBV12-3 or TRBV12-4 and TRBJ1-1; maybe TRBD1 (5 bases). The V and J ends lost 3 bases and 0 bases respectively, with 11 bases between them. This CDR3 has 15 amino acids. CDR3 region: CASSFLGRMNTEAFF. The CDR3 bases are TGTGCCAGCAGTTTTTTGGGACGAATGAACACTGAAGCTTTCTTT.

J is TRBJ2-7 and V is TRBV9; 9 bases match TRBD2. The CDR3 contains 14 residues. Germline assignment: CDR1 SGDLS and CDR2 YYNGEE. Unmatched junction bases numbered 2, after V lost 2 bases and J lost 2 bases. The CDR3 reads CASSVGGRAYEQYF. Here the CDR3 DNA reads TGTGCCAGCAGCGTCGGCGGGAGGGCCTACGAGCAGTACTTC.

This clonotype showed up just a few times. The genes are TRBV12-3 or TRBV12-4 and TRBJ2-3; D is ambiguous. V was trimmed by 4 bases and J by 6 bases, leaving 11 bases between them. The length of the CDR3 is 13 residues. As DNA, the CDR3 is TGTGCCAGCAGTTGGGTAGAATTCGATACGCAGTATTTT. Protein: CASSWVEFDTQYF.

CDR3 in amino acids: CASSSIRDWGTEAFF. For the CDR3, the DNA is TGTGCCAGCAGTTCGATCCGGGATTGGGGCACTGAAGCTTTCTTT. The chain couples TRBV27 to TRBJ1-1; D is uncertain. Germline assignment: CDR1 MNHEY and CDR2 SMNVEV (reference sequence). V gave up 4 bases and J gave up 4 bases, with 16 bases separating them. The CDR3 contains 15 residues.

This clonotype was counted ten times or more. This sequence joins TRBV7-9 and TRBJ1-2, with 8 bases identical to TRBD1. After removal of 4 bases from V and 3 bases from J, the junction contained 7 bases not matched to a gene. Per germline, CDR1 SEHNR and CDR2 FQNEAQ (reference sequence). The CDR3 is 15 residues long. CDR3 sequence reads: CASSSAGGADYGYTF. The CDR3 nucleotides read TGTGCCAGCAGCTCCGCAGGGGGCGCCGACTATGGCTACACCTTC.

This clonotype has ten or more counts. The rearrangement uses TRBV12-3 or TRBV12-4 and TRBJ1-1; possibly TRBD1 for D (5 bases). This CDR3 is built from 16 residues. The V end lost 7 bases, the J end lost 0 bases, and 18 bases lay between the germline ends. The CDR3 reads CASNWVTGYMNTEAFF. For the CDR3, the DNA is TGTGCCAGCAACTGGGTTACAGGATACATGAACACTGAAGCTTTCTTT.

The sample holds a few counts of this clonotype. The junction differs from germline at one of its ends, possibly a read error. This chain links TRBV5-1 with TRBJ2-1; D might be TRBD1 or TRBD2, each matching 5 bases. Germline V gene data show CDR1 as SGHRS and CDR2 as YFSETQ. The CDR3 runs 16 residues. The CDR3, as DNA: TGCACCAGCCCTTCACCGGGACCACATATCTACAATGAGCAGTTCTTC. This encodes CTSPSPGPHIYNEQFF.

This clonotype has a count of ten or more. The CDR3: CASSETGSGLNEQFF. The CDR3 nucleotides read TGTGCCAGCAGTGAGACAGGTTCGGGACTCAATGAGCAGTTCTTC. The chain has TRBV6-1 and TRBJ2-1; either TRBD1 or TRBD2 may fit D (6 bases each). The CDR3 spans 15 residues. CDR1 and CDR2 (germline): MNHNS, SASEGT. Trimming stripped 3 bases from V and 6 bases from J, with 15 bases between.

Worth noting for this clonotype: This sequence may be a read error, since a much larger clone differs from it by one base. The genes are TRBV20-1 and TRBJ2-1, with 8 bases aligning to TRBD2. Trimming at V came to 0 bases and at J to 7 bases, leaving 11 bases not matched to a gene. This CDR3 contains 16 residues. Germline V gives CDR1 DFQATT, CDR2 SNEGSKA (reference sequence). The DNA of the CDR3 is TGCAGTGCTAGAGATTCATTCGGGAGGGCGGGAAATGAGCAGTTCTTC. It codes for CSARDSFGRAGNEQFF.

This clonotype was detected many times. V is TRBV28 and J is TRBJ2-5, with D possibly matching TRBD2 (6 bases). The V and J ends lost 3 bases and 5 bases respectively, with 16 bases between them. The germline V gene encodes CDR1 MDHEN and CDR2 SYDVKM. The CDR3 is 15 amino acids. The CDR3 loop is CASSFGTSELETQYF. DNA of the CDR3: TGTGCCAGCAGTTTCGGGACTTCTGAACTGGAGACCCAGTACTTC.

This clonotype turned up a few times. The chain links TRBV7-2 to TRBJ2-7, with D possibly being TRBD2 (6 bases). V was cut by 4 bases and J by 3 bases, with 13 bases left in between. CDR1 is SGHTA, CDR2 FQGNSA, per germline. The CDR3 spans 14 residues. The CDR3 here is CASSSGSARYEQYF. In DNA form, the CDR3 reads TGTGCCAGCAGCTCCGGGAGTGCCCGCTACGAGCAGTACTTC.

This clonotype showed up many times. This CDR3 is CASPDRTSGSAVYNEQFF. In DNA, the CDR3 is TGTGCCAGCCCGGACAGGACTAGCGGGAGTGCCGTCTACAATGAGCAGTTCTTC. J is TRBJ2-1 and V is TRBV28; 13 bases match TRBD2. The CDR3 length is 18 residues. Germline assignment: CDR1 MDHEN and CDR2 SYDVKM. V shed 8 bases and J 3 bases; nucleotides not matched to a gene: 13.

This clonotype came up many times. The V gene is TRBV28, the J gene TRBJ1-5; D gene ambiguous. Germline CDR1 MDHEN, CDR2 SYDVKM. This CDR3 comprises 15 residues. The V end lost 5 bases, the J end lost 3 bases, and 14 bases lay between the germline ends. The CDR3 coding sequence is TGTGCCAGCAGTGTCGGGCAGTACCACAATCAGCCCCAGCATTTT. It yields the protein CASSVGQYHNQPQHF.

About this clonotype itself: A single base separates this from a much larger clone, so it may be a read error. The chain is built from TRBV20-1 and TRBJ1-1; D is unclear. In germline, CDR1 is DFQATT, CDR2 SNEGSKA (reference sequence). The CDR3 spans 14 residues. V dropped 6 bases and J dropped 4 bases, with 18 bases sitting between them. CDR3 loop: CSARRQDWATEAFF. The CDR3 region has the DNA TGCAGTGCCAGACGGCAGGACTGGGCCACTGAAGCTTTCTTT.

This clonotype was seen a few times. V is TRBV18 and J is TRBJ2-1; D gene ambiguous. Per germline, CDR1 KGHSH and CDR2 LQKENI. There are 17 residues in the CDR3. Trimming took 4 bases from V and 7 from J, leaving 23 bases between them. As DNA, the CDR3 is TGTGCCAGCTCACTCACGCCCGAAATGAGCTCCGTAAATGAGCAGTTCTTC. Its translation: CASSLTPEMSSVNEQFF.

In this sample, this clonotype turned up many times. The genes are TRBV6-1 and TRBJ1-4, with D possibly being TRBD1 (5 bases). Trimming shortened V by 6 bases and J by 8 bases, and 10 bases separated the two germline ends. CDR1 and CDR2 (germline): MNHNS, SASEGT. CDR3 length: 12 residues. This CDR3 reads CASSQGEEKLFF. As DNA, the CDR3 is TGTGCCAGCAGCCAGGGAGAGGAAAAACTGTTTTTT.